The rows below give T cell receptor beta chains drawn from one sample of a study of PD-1 blockade in classical Hodgkin lymphoma. Libraries were prepared by immunoSEQ multiplex PCR; TCRdb keeps only in-frame clonotypes and omits some of them. The table lists about 20,000 clones, over 65% of them singletons. The specimen was CD8+ T cells from blood, collected before the fourth cycle of nivolumab. The receptor set was obtained from a human donor with classical Hodgkin lymphoma. CDR3s include the opening cysteine and the closing phenylalanine or tryptophan. The order of the fields is V gene, J gene, clone size, D gene, CDR3 DNA, CDR3 protein. D genes are given only for firm matches. Size tells how often a clone was seen (once, few, many) or the class of an expanded clone, and some rows leave it out.

v_gene: TRBV7-9; j_gene: TRBJ1-6; abundance: -; d_gene: TRBD1; CDR3nt: TGTGCCGAGGGACAGGGGGTCTCACCCCTCCACTTT; CDR3aa: CAEGQGVSPLHF
v_gene: TRBV7-6; j_gene: TRBJ1-6; abundance: once; d_gene: -; CDR3nt: TGTGCCAGCAGCTCCGACAGGTCCCTCTCACCCCTCCACTTT; CDR3aa: CASSSDRSLSPLHF
v_gene: TRBV7-6; j_gene: TRBJ2-7; abundance: -; d_gene: -; CDR3nt: TGTGCCAGCAGCTTAGAAGCGACGGTGACCTACGAGCAGTACTTC; CDR3aa: CASSLEATVTYEQYF
v_gene: TRBV27; j_gene: TRBJ1-6; abundance: -; d_gene: -; CDR3nt: TGTGCCAGCAGTTTAACAGGGACTTTAAGTTCACCCCTCCACTTT; CDR3aa: CASSLTGTLSSPLHF
v_gene: TRBV9; j_gene: TRBJ2-2; abundance: -; d_gene: TRBD1; CDR3nt: TGTGCCAGCAGCGTTTACAGGGGGCTTCGGGGAACCGGGGAGCTGTTTTTT; CDR3aa: CASSVYRGLRGTGELFF
v_gene: TRBV28; j_gene: TRBJ2-3; abundance: -; d_gene: TRBD2; CDR3nt: TGTGCCAGCAGTTTAGGGCGGGGGGGCCTTGATACGCAGTATTTT; CDR3aa: CASSLGRGGLDTQYF
v_gene: TRBV6-4; j_gene: TRBJ1-2; abundance: -; d_gene: -; CDR3nt: TGTGCCAGCAGTGCGCAGGCGGGGGGCGGATACTATGGCTACACCTTC; CDR3aa: CASSAQAGGGYYGYTF
v_gene: TRBV6-6; j_gene: TRBJ1-6; abundance: -; d_gene: -; CDR3nt: TGTGCCAGCTCCCCAGAGGGGGTGGCGATTCTCCACTTT; CDR3aa: CASSPEGVAILHF
v_gene: TRBV7-6; j_gene: TRBJ2-7; abundance: -; d_gene: -; CDR3nt: TGTGCCAGCAGCTACGACAGGACCTACGAGCAGTACTTC; CDR3aa: CASSYDRTYEQYF
v_gene: TRBV11-2; j_gene: TRBJ2-3; abundance: once; d_gene: TRBD2; CDR3nt: TGTGCCAGCAGCCTAGCGGGGGGCCGCACAGATACGCAGTATTTT; CDR3aa: CASSLAGGRTDTQYF
v_gene: TRBV2; j_gene: TRBJ2-1; abundance: -; d_gene: TRBD2; CDR3nt: TGTGCCAGCAGTGACCCCCACGGGACTAGCGTCCACAATGAGCAGTTCTTC; CDR3aa: CASSDPHGTSVHNEQFF
v_gene: TRBV19; j_gene: TRBJ1-6; abundance: -; d_gene: -; CDR3nt: TGTGCCAGTAGCAGCGGGGGGAGCTCCTATAATTCACCCCTCCACTTT; CDR3aa: CASSSGGSSYNSPLHF
v_gene: TRBV27; j_gene: TRBJ1-5; abundance: -; d_gene: -; CDR3nt: TGTGCCAGCAGCCCCGGGACGGGGGGCAATCAGCCCCAGCATTTT; CDR3aa: CASSPGTGGNQPQHF
v_gene: TRBV7-9; j_gene: TRBJ2-5; abundance: -; d_gene: -; CDR3nt: TGTGCCAGCAGCTTACAGGGGACTGGGGAGACCCAGTACTTC; CDR3aa: CASSLQGTGETQYF
v_gene: TRBV27; j_gene: TRBJ2-7; abundance: -; d_gene: TRBD2; CDR3nt: TGTGCCAGCAGTCCTCGGGGGACTAGCGGGGGGGCGTCCCTCTACGAGCAGTACTTC; CDR3aa: CASSPRGTSGGASLYEQYF
v_gene: TRBV9; j_gene: TRBJ2-3; abundance: -; d_gene: TRBD1; CDR3nt: TGTGCCAGCAGCGTAGAAGGGACAGGAACAGATACGCAGTATTTT; CDR3aa: CASSVEGTGTDTQYF
v_gene: TRBV27; j_gene: TRBJ1-2; abundance: -; d_gene: TRBD1; CDR3nt: TGTGCCAGCAGTGGCTCGAGGGGGCTCTATGGCTACACCTTC; CDR3aa: CASSGSRGLYGYTF
v_gene: TRBV7-2; j_gene: TRBJ2-7; abundance: -; d_gene: -; CDR3nt: TGTGCCAGCAGCTTAGAGGCTCTCAGGGCGTACGAGCAGTACTTC; CDR3aa: CASSLEALRAYEQYF
v_gene: TRBV29-1; j_gene: TRBJ1-2; abundance: -; d_gene: -; CDR3nt: TGCAGCGTTGCCCCGGACCTCTATGGCTACACCTTC; CDR3aa: CSVAPDLYGYTF
v_gene: TRBV5-5; j_gene: TRBJ1-4; abundance: -; d_gene: TRBD1; CDR3nt: TGTGCCAGCAGCTCTAACGGACAGGGGGCCAGGGCTAATGAAAAACTGTTTTTT; CDR3aa: CASSSNGQGARANEKLFF
v_gene: TRBV29-1; j_gene: TRBJ2-5; abundance: once; d_gene: -; CDR3nt: TGCAGCGTTGAGGACAGCTTGCAAGAGACCCAGTACTTC; CDR3aa: CSVEDSLQETQYF
v_gene: TRBV7-2; j_gene: TRBJ2-5; abundance: -; d_gene: -; CDR3nt: TGTGCCAGCAGCCCCGAGAACCAAGAGACCCAGTACTTC; CDR3aa: CASSPENQETQYF
v_gene: TRBV9; j_gene: TRBJ1-3; abundance: -; d_gene: -; CDR3nt: TGTGCCAGCAGCCCTGGGGGGAACACCATATATTTT; CDR3aa: CASSPGGNTIYF
v_gene: TRBV28; j_gene: TRBJ1-2; abundance: -; d_gene: TRBD1; CDR3nt: TGTGCCAGCAGTCCCACCGGGACAGGGTCTGGCTACACCTTC; CDR3aa: CASSPTGTGSGYTF
v_gene: TRBV4-3; j_gene: TRBJ1-1; abundance: -; d_gene: -; CDR3nt: TGCGCCAGCAGCCAGGCCCGGGGGGGGACCACTGAAGCTTTCTTT; CDR3aa: CASSQARGGTTEAFF
v_gene: TRBV6-6; j_gene: TRBJ2-7; abundance: -; d_gene: -; CDR3nt: TGTGCCAGCAGTCCCCGGGACGAGCAGTACTTC; CDR3aa: CASSPRDEQYF
v_gene: TRBV5-6; j_gene: TRBJ1-2; abundance: once; d_gene: -; CDR3nt: TGTGCCAGCATCCTAGGTGGGGACGGCTACACCTTC; CDR3aa: CASILGGDGYTF
v_gene: TRBV30; j_gene: TRBJ2-2; abundance: -; d_gene: TRBD2; CDR3nt: TGTGCCTGGAGTGTACGGACTAGCGGGGGGGCCGGGGAGCTGTTTTTT; CDR3aa: CAWSVRTSGGAGELFF
v_gene: TRBV9; j_gene: TRBJ2-1; abundance: -; d_gene: TRBD2; CDR3nt: TGTGCCAGCAGCGTAGGTACTAGCGGGCTTCAGAGCTCCTACAATGAGCAGTTCTTC; CDR3aa: CASSVGTSGLQSSYNEQFF
v_gene: TRBV19; j_gene: TRBJ2-1; abundance: -; d_gene: TRBD1; CDR3nt: TGTGCCAGTACCATGGGACAGAGCTCCTACAATGAGCAGTTCTTC; CDR3aa: CASTMGQSSYNEQFF
v_gene: TRBV9; j_gene: TRBJ2-2; abundance: once; d_gene: -; CDR3nt: TGTGCCAGCAGCGTTCATCAGACCGGGGAGCTGTTTTTT; CDR3aa: CASSVHQTGELFF
v_gene: TRBV5-6; j_gene: TRBJ1-2; abundance: -; d_gene: -; CDR3nt: TGTGCCAGCAGCTACACGGGGGCTAACTATGGCTACACCTTC; CDR3aa: CASSYTGANYGYTF
v_gene: TRBV21-1; j_gene: TRBJ2-5; abundance: -; d_gene: -; CDR3nt: TGTGCCAGCAGCAAAGCGGGACAGGGGGAAACAGAGACCCAGTACTTC; CDR3aa: CASSKAGQGETETQYF
v_gene: TRBV5-6; j_gene: TRBJ2-2; abundance: -; d_gene: -; CDR3nt: TGTGCCAGCAGCTCCGTTATTTCCGGGGAGCTGTTTTTT; CDR3aa: CASSSVISGELFF
v_gene: TRBV30; j_gene: TRBJ2-3; abundance: -; d_gene: -; CDR3nt: TGTGCCTGGAGTGTGTCTATTTCTTGGCCAGATACGCAGTATTTT; CDR3aa: CAWSVSISWPDTQYF
v_gene: TRBV5-1; j_gene: TRBJ1-4; abundance: -; d_gene: -; CDR3nt: TGCGCCAGCAGCTTGGCCACAGGGTTTCTGAAGGAAAAACTGTTTTTT; CDR3aa: CASSLATGFLKEKLFF
v_gene: TRBV2; j_gene: TRBJ2-7; abundance: few; d_gene: -; CDR3nt: TGTGCCAGCAGTGATCAGGGTAGCGACGAGCAGTACTTC; CDR3aa: CASSDQGSDEQYF
v_gene: TRBV7-9; j_gene: TRBJ2-6; abundance: -; d_gene: -; CDR3nt: TGTGCCTGCTCGGGTTTGGTCTTCTCTGGGGCCAACGTCCTGACTTTC; CDR3aa: CACSGLVFSGANVLTF
v_gene: TRBV15; j_gene: TRBJ1-6; abundance: -; d_gene: -; CDR3nt: TGTGCCACCAGCAGAATACCGGTAGGGGTTAGCTCCTATAATTCACCCCTCCACTTT; CDR3aa: CATSRIPVGVSSYNSPLHF
v_gene: TRBV6-6; j_gene: TRBJ1-5; abundance: once; d_gene: TRBD1; CDR3nt: TGTGCCAGCAGTCCACAGGGGGATCAGCCCCAGCATTTT; CDR3aa: CASSPQGDQPQHF
v_gene: TRBV7-9; j_gene: TRBJ2-7; abundance: -; d_gene: TRBD2; CDR3nt: TGTGCCAGCAGCTTAGTTAGCGGGGGAAACGAGCAGTACTTC; CDR3aa: CASSLVSGGNEQYF